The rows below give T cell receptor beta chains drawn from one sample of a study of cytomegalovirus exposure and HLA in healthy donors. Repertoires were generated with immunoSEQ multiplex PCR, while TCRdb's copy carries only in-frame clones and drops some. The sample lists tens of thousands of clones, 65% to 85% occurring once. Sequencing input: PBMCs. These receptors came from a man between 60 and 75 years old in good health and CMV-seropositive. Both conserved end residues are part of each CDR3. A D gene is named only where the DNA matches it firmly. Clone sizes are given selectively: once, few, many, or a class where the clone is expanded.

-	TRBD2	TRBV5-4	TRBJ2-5	CASSSRTSGGAGETQYF	TGTGCCAGCAGCAGCCGGACTAGCGGGGGGGCTGGGGAGACCCAGTACTTC
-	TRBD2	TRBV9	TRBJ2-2	CASSVGGTHTGELFF	TGTGCCAGCAGCGTCGGGGGGACTCACACCGGGGAGCTGTTTTTT
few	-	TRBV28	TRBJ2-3	CASSFPGTVYSGRTDTQYF	TGTGCCAGCAGTTTCCCCGGGACAGTCTATAGCGGTCGCACAGATACGCAGTATTTT
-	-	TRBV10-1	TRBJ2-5	CASSSGLSGQETQYF	TGCGCCAGCAGCTCTGGACTCTCCGGCCAAGAGACCCAGTACTTC
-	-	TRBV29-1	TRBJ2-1	CSVDSTYNEQFF	TGCAGCGTCGACAGTACCTACAATGAGCAGTTCTTC
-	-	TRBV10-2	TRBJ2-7	CATRGEGYSYEQYF	TGCGCCACCAGGGGCGAGGGCTACTCCTACGAGCAGTACTTC
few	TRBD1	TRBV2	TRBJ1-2	CASSGQGANYGYTF	TGTGCCAGCAGTGGACAGGGGGCAAACTATGGCTACACCTTC
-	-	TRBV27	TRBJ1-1	CASSFGRRTEAFF	TGTGCCAGCAGTTTCGGGAGACGGACTGAAGCTTTCTTT
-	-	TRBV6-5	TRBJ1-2	CASSYSPEAGYTF	TGTGCCAGCAGTTACTCGCCAGAGGCAGGCTACACCTTC
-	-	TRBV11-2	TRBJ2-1	CASSPLWRQARTEQFF	TGTGCCAGCAGCCCTCTGTGGCGTCAGGCCAGAACTGAGCAGTTCTTC
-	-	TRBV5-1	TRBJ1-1	CASSFNLGGNTEAFF	TGCGCCAGCAGCTTCAACCTGGGGGGGAACACTGAAGCTTTCTTT